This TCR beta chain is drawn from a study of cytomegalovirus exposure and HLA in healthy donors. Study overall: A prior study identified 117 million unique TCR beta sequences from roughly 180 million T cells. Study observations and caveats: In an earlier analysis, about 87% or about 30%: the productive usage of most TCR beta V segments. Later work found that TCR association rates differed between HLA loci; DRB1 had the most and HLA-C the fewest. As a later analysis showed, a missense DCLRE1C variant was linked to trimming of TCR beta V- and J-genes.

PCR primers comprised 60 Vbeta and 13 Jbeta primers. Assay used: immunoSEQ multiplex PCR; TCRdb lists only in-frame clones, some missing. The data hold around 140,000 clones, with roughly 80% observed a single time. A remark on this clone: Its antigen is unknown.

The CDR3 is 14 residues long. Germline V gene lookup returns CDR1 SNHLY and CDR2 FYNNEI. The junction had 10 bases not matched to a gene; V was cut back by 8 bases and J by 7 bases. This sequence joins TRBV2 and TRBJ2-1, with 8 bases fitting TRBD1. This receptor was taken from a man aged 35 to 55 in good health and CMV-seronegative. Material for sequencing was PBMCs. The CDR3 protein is CASFFGQGENEQFF. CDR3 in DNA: TGTGCCAGCTTTTTCGGACAGGGTGAAAATGAGCAGTTCTTC.